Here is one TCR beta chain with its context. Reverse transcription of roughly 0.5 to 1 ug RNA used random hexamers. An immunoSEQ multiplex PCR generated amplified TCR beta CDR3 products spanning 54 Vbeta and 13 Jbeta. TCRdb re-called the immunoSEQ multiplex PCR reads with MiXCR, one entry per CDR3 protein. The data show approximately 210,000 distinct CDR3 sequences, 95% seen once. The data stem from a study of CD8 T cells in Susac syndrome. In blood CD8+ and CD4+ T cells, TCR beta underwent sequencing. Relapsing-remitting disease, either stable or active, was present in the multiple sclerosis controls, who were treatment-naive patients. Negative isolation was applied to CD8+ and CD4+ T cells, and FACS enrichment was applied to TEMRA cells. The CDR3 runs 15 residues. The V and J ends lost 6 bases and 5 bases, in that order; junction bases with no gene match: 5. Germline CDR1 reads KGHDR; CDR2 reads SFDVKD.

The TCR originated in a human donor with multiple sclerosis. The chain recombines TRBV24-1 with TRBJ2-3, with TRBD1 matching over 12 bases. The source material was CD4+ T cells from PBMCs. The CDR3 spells CATSPGQGAGDTQYF. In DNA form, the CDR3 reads TGTGCCACCAGTCCGGGACAGGGGGCTGGAGATACGCAGTATTTT.